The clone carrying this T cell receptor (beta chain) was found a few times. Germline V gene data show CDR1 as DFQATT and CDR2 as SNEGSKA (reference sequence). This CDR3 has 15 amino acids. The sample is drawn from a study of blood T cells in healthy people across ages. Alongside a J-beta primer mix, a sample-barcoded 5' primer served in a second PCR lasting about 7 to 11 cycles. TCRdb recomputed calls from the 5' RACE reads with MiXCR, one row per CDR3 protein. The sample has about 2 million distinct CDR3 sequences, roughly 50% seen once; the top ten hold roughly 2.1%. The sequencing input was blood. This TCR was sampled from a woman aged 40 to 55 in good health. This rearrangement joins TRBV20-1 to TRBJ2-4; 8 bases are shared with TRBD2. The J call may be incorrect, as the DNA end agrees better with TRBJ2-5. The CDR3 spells CSARVPGTSSETQYF. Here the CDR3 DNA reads TGCAGTGCTAGAGTCCCCGGGACTAGTTCCGAGACCCAGTACTTC.